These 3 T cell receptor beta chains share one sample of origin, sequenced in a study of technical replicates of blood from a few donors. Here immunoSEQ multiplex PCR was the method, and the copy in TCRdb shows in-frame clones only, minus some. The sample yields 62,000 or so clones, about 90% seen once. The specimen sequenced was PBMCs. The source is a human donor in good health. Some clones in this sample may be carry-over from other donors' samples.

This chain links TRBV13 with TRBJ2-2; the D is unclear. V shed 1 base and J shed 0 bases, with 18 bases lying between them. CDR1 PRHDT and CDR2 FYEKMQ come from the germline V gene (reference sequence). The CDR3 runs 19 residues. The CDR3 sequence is CASSLVGRLFAPNTGELFF. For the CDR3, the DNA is TGTGCCAGCAGCTTAGTGGGCAGGTTGTTTGCACCGAACACCGGGGAGCTGTTTTTT.

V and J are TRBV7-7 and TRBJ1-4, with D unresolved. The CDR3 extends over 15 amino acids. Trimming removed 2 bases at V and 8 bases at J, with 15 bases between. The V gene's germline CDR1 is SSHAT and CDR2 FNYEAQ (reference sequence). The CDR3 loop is CASSLSSTFGEKLFF. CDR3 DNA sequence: TGTGCCAGCAGCTTATCCTCGACTTTTGGGGAAAAACTGTTTTTT.

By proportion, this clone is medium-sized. Here the CDR3 reads CASSGTVQGYTF. DNA for the CDR3: TGTGCCAGCAGTGGGACAGTACAAGGCTACACCTTC. This chain links TRBV25-1 with TRBJ1-2, with D tentatively TRBD1 (6 bases). Germline CDR1 MGHDK, CDR2 SYGVNS. This CDR3 comprises 12 residues. The ends were cut back, 4 bases at V and 8 bases at J, with 11 bases in the middle.